Listed here is a single TCR beta chain. In the original processing: Researchers report that nucleated cell counts were estimated from reference gene primer amplification. Sequencing was performed with immunoSEQ multiplex PCR; in TCRdb, only in-frame clones are kept and a portion is missing. The D gene and trimming were derived from the DNA, and the V and J assignments and clone size from that table. The sample has about 81,000 clones, about 86% seen once; the top ten hold more than 4.5%. These data belong to a study of blood T cell repertoires in COVID-19. As for the study in general: Spain, Italy and the United States supplied samples that represented acute and convalescent COVID-19. PBMCs, B-cell-depleted T cells, or T cells were the source of the cDNA or gDNA that made up the material.

Germline CDR1 GTSNPN, CDR2 SVGIG (reference sequence). The CDR3 loop spans 19 amino acids. Trimming left V 0 bases short and J 5 bases short, with 28 bases between. The chain couples TRBV30 to TRBJ2-5, with D possibly TRBD2 on 7 matching bases. The TCR originated in an elderly woman with acute or convalescent COVID-19. Specimen: peripheral blood. The CDR3 bases are TGTGCCTGGAGTGTAGGCGTCAGGGGATTGAGACTAGCAGAGGAGACCCAGTACTTC. As protein: CAWSVGVRGLRLAEETQYF.